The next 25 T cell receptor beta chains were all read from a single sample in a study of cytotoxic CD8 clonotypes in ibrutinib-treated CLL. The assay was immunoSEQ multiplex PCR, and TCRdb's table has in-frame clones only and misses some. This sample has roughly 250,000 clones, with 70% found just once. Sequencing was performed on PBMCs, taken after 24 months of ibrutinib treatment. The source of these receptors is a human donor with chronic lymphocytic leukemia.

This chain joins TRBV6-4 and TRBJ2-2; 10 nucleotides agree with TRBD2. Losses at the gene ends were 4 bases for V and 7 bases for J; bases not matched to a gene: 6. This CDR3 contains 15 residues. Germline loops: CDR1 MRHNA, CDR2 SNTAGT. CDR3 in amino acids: CASSALAGVFGELFF. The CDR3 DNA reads TGTGCCAGCAGTGCTCTAGCGGGAGTTTTCGGGGAGCTGTTTTTT.

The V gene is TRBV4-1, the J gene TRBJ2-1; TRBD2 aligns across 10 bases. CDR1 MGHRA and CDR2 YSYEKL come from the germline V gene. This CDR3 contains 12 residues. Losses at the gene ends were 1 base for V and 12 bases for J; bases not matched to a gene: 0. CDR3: CASSQGTSGQFF. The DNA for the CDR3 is TGCGCCAGCAGCCAAGGGACTAGCGGGCAGTTCTTC.

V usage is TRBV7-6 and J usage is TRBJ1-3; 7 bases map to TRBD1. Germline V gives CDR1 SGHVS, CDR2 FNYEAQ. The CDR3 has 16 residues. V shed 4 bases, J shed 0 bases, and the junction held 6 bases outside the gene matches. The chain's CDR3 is CASSSPRQGSGNTIYF. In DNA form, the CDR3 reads TGTGCCAGCAGCTCGCCGAGACAGGGCTCTGGAAACACCATATATTTT.

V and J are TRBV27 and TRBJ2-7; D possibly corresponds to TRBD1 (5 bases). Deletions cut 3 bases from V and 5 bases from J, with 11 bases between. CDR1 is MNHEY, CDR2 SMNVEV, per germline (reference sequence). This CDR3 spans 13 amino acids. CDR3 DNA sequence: TGTGCCAGCAGTTTGGCAGGGTGGAACGAGCAGTACTTC. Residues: CASSLAGWNEQYF.

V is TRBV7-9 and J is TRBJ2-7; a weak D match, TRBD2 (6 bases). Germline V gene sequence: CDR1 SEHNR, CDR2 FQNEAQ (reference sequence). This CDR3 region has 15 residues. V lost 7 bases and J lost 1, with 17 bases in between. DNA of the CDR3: TGTGCCAGCACCATAGCCGGAGGGTTTTCCTACGAGCAGTACTTC. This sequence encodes CASTIAGGFSYEQYF.

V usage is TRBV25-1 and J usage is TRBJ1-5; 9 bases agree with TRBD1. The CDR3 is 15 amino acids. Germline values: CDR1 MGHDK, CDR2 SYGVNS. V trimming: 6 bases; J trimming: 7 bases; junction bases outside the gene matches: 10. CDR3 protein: CASRGGQGNAQPQHF. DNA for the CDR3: TGTGCCAGCAGGGGGGGACAGGGAAATGCCCAGCCCCAGCATTTT.

The CDR3 loop reads CAWSSQARGGYTF. The CDR3 bases are TGTGCCTGGAGTTCGCAGGCTCGGGGTGGCTACACCTTC. This chain connects TRBV30 to TRBJ1-2, with D hard to call. Germline loops: CDR1 GTSNPN, CDR2 SVGIG (reference sequence). V lost 2 bases and J 7 bases, leaving 14 bases between the germline ends. CDR3 length equals 13 residues.

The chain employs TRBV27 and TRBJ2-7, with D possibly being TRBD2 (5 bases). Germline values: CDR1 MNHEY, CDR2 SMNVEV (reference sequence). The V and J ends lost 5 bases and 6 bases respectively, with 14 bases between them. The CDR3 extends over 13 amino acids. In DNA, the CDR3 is TGTGCCAGCAGTCCTCGGGCTAGCCGCGAGCAGTACTTC. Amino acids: CASSPRASREQYF.

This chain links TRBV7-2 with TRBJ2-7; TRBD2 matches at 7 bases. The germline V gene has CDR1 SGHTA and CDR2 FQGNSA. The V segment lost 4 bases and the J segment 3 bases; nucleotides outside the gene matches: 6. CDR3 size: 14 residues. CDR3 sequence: CASSSRLAVYEQYF. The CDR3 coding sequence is TGTGCCAGCAGCTCGAGACTAGCAGTCTACGAGCAGTACTTC. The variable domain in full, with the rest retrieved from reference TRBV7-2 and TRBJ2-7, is GAGVSQSPSNKVTEKGKDVELRCDPISGHTALYWYRQSLGQGLEFLIYFQGNSAPDKSGLPSDRFSAERTGGSVSTLTIQRTQQEDSAVYLCASSSRLAVYEQYFGPGTRLTVT.

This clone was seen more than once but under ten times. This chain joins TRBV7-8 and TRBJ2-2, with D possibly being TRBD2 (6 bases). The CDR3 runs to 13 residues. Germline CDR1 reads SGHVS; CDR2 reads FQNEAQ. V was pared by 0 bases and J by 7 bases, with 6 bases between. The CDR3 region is CASSLAGGGELFF. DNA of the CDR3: TGTGCCAGCAGCTTAGCCGGGGGCGGGGAGCTGTTTTTT.

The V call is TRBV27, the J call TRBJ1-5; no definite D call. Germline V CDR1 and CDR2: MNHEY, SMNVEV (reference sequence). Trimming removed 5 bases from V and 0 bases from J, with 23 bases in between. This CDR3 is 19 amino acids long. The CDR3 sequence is CASSPQFMVLYLSNQPQHF. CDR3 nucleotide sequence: TGTGCCAGCAGTCCTCAATTTATGGTCCTTTACCTTAGCAATCAGCCCCAGCATTTT.

DNA for the CDR3: TGTGCCAGCAGCACAAGTTACGGACTCTCCACCTACGAGCAGTACTTC. Translating it yields CASSTSYGLSTYEQYF. This sequence joins TRBV5-4 and TRBJ2-7; weak D call: TRBD2 (5 bases). V lost 4 bases, J lost 2 bases, and 19 bases lay in between. Germline V gene sequence: CDR1 SGHNT, CDR2 YYREEE (reference sequence). The CDR3 has 16 amino acids.

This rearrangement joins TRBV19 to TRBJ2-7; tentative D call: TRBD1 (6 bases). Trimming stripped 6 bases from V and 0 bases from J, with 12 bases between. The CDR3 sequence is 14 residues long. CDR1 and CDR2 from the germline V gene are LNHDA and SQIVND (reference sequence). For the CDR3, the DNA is TGTGCCAGTAGGGGACATCTTCCCTCCTACGAGCAGTACTTC. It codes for CASRGHLPSYEQYF.

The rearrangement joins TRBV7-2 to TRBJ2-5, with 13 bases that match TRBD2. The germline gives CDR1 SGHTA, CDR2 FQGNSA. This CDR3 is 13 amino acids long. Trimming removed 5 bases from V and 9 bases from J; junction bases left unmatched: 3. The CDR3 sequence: CASSETSGRSQYF. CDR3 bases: TGTGCCAGCAGCGAGACTAGCGGGAGGTCCCAGTACTTC.

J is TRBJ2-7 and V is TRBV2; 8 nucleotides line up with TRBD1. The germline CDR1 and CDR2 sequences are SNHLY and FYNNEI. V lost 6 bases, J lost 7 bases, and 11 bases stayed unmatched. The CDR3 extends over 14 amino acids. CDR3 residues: CASRPGQGSWEQYF. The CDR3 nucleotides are TGTGCCAGCAGGCCCGGACAGGGTAGTTGGGAGCAGTACTTC.

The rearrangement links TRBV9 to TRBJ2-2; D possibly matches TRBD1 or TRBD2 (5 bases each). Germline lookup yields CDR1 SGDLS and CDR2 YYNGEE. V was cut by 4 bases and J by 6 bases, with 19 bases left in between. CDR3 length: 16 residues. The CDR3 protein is CASSSGFSGLAGELFF. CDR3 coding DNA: TGTGCCAGCAGCTCAGGGTTCTCGGGGTTGGCCGGGGAGCTGTTTTTT.

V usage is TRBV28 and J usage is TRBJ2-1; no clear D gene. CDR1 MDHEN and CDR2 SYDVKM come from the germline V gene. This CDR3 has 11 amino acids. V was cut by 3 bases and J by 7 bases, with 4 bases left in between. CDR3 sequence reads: CASSFQNEQFF. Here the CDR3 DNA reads TGTGCCAGCAGTTTCCAGAATGAGCAGTTCTTC.

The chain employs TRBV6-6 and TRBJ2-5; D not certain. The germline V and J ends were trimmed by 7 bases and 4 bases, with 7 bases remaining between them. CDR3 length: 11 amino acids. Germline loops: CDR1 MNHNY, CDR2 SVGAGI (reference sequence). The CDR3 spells CASTASETQYF. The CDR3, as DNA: TGTGCCAGCACCGCCTCAGAGACCCAGTACTTC.

CDR3 amino acids: CATSRDTLGYKPQHF. The CDR3 DNA reads as TGTGCCACCAGCAGAGATACGCTGGGGTATAAGCCCCAGCATTTT. The rearrangement joins TRBV15 to TRBJ1-5; D is undetermined. This CDR3 region has 15 residues. Germline values: CDR1 LNHNV, CDR2 YYDKDF (reference sequence). V lost 0 bases to trimming and J lost 8 bases, with 14 bases between them.

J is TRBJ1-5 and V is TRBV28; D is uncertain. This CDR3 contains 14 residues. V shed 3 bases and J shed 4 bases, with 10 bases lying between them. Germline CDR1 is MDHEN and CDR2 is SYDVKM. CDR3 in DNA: TGTGCCAGCAGTTTTCTCCTGACTAATCAGCCCCAGCATTTT. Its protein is CASSFLLTNQPQHF.

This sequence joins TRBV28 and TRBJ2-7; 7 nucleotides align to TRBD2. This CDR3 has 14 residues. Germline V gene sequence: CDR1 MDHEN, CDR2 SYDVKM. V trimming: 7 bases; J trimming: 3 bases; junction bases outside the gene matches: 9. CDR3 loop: CASKGSGGLYEQYF. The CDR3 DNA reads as TGTGCCAGCAAGGGGTCGGGAGGTCTCTACGAGCAGTACTTC.

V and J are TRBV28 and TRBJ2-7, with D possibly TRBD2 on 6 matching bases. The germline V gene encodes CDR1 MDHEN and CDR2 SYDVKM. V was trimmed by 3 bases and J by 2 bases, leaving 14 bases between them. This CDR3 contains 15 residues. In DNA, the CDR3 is TGTGCCAGCAGTTTCCCCGGGAGTAGTCCCTACGAGCAGTACTTC. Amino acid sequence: CASSFPGSSPYEQYF. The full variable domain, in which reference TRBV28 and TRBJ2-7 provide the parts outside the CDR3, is DVKVTQSSRYLVKRTGEKVFLECVQDMDHENMFWYRQDPGLGLRLIYFSYDVKMKEKGDIPEGYSVSREKKERFSLILESASTNQTSMYLCASSFPGSSPYEQYFGPGTRLTVT.

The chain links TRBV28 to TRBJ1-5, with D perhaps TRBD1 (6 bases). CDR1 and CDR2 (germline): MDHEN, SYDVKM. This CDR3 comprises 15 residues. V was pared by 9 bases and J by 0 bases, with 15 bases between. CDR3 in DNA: TGTGCCAGTGGGGGCGATCTATATAGCAATCAGCCCCAGCATTTT. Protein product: CASGGDLYSNQPQHF.

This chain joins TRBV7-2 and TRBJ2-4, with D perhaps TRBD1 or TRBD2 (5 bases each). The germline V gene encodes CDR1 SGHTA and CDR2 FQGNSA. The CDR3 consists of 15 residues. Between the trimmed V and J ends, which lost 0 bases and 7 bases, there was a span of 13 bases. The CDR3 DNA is TGTGCCAGCAGCTTAGCGCTGACAGAGGGGAACATTCAGTACTTC. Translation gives CASSLALTEGNIQYF.

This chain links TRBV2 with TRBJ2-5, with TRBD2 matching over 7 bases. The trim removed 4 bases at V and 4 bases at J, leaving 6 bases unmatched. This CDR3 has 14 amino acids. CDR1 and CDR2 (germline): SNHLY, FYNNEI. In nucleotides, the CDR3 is TGTGCCAGCAGTGCATCTAGCGGCGTAGAGACCCAGTACTTC. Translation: CASSASSGVETQYF.